These 22 T cell receptor beta chains came from one sample sequenced in a study of control samples from healthy donors and cancer patients. Measured with immunoSEQ multiplex PCR; TCRdb has only the in-frame clones, and not every one. The sample comprises about 47,000 clones, about 80% of which are singletons, and around 9.1% rests with the top ten. Sequencing used blood. These receptors all come from a man aged 65 to 85 in good health.

The chain is built from TRBV5-4 and TRBJ2-1; TRBD1 aligns across 7 bases. Losses at the gene ends were 4 bases for V and 1 base for J; bases not matched to a gene: 8. Germline CDR1 reads SGHNT; CDR2 reads YYREEE (reference sequence). This CDR3 contains 16 residues. DNA of the CDR3: TGTGCCAGCAGCCCCGGACAGGATGGGTCCTACAATGAGCAGTTCTTC. Amino acids: CASSPGQDGSYNEQFF.

The chain employs TRBV7-2 and TRBJ1-4, with D maybe TRBD1 (6 bases). The length of the CDR3 is 15 residues. In germline, CDR1 is SGHTA, CDR2 FQGNSA. The V and J ends lost 4 bases and 7 bases respectively, with 16 bases between them. The CDR3 DNA follows: TGTGCCAGCAGCTCCCGACAGGTCGGCAGTGAAAAACTGTTTTTT. Encoded protein: CASSSRQVGSEKLFF.

As for this clone: The junction departs from germline at one end; a sequencing error may be responsible. The chain combines TRBV5-3 with TRBJ2-7, with a tentative D call TRBD2 (6 bases). TRBV5-3 is marked as an open reading frame, function uncertain. The CDR3 consists of 13 residues. CDR3 protein: CARSPLRGYGQYF. The DNA of the CDR3 is TGTGCCAGAAGCCCGCTGCGGGGCTACGGGCAGTACTTC.

V usage is TRBV6-5 and J usage is TRBJ2-7; TRBD2 aligns across 11 bases. Germline V gene sequence: CDR1 MNHEY, CDR2 SVGAGI. The CDR3 is 13 residues long. V shed 6 bases and J 3 bases; nucleotides not matched to a gene: 1. This chain's CDR3 is CASRTSGSYEQYF. CDR3 DNA sequence: TGTGCCAGCAGAACTAGCGGGAGCTACGAGCAGTACTTC.

This clone occurred once. The genes are TRBV4-1 and TRBJ2-5; unclear D gene. Germline V CDR1 and CDR2: MGHRA, YSYEKL. V was cut by 3 bases and J by 2 bases, with 13 bases left in between. The CDR3 contains 15 residues. This chain's CDR3 is CASSQEFLRQETQYF. The CDR3 nucleotides are TGCGCCAGCAGCCAGGAGTTCTTGAGGCAAGAGACCCAGTACTTC.

This clone appeared a single time. V is TRBV27 and J is TRBJ1-1, with TRBD1 matching 8 bases. Germline lookup yields CDR1 MNHEY and CDR2 SMNVEV (reference sequence). V lost 2 bases, J lost 5 bases, and 4 bases stayed unmatched. The CDR3 has 14 residues. CDR3 in DNA: TGTGCCAGCAGTTTAAGACAGGGGTGGACTGAAGCTTTCTTT. Its translation: CASSLRQGWTEAFF.

This sequence joins TRBV2 and TRBJ1-2; D gene unclear. This CDR3 region has 12 residues. Trimming shortened V by 8 bases and J by 1 base, and 8 bases separated the two germline ends. Germline V gives CDR1 SNHLY, CDR2 FYNNEI. CDR3 amino acids: CASRLGNYGYTF. The DNA of the CDR3 is TGTGCCAGCCGGCTGGGTAACTATGGCTACACCTTC.

The V and J genes are TRBV10-2 and TRBJ2-2; TRBD1 is a possible D gene (6 bases). The V gene's germline CDR1 is WSHSY and CDR2 SAAADI. Trimming removed 2 bases from V and 0 bases from J, with 19 bases in between. CDR3 length equals 19 residues. CDR3 sequence: CASSETPGEALPNTGELFF. The CDR3, as DNA: TGCGCCAGCAGTGAGACCCCAGGGGAAGCATTGCCGAACACCGGGGAGCTGTTTTTT.

The genes are TRBV10-1 and TRBJ2-2; D is uncertain. The V and J ends lost 0 bases and 4 bases respectively, with 3 bases between them. Germline assignment: CDR1 WNHNN and CDR2 SYGVQD (reference sequence). This CDR3 contains 13 residues. CDR3 amino acids: CASSESFTGELFF. CDR3 DNA sequence: TGCGCCAGCAGTGAGTCGTTCACCGGGGAGCTGTTTTTT.

This clone was counted a single time. This rearrangement joins TRBV7-8 to TRBJ1-2; perhaps TRBD1 as D (6 bases). V shed 5 bases and J shed 0 bases, with 13 bases lying between them. The CDR3 loop spans 15 amino acids. Looked up from germline, CDR1 is SGHVS and CDR2 is FQNEAQ. The CDR3 sequence is CASSLTGRANYGYTF. The CDR3 DNA sequence: TGTGCCAGCAGCCTGACAGGAAGAGCTAACTATGGCTACACCTTC.

V is TRBV7-2 and J is TRBJ2-1; 7 bases match TRBD1. The V segment lost 1 base and the J segment 7 bases; nucleotides outside the gene matches: 4. This CDR3 has 14 residues. Germline values: CDR1 SGHTA, CDR2 FQGNSA. The DNA of the CDR3 is TGTGCCAGCAGCTTAGACCCGACAGGGAATGAGCAGTTCTTC. This codes for CASSLDPTGNEQFF.

Only a few counts were recorded for this clone. The genes are TRBV30 and TRBJ1-1, with 9 positions matching TRBD1. Germline V gives CDR1 GTSNPN, CDR2 SVGIG (reference sequence). The CDR3 is 13 residues long. V lost 3 bases to trimming and J lost 3 bases; unmatched junction nucleotides: 2. DNA of the CDR3: TGTGCCTGGAGAGGGGACAGGGACACTGAAGCTTTCTTT. Protein: CAWRGDRDTEAFF.

The V call is TRBV15, the J call TRBJ2-7, with D perhaps matching TRBD1 or TRBD2 (6 bases each). The CDR3 length is 15 residues. Per the germline V gene, CDR1 is LNHNV and CDR2 is YYDKDF (reference sequence). Trimming stripped 0 bases from V and 3 bases from J, with 12 bases between. The CDR3 DNA reads as TGTGCCACCAGCAGAGATTCCCGGGGGCGCTACGAGCAGTACTTC. Its translation is CATSRDSRGRYEQYF.

The chain couples TRBV28 to TRBJ2-5; 8 bases match TRBD1. The CDR3 covers 15 residues. Per the germline V gene, CDR1 is MDHEN and CDR2 is SYDVKM. J lost 5 bases, V lost 6 bases, and 11 bases had no gene match. The CDR3 spells CASRLPQGAGETQYF. As DNA, the CDR3 is TGTGCCAGCAGGTTACCTCAGGGGGCTGGGGAGACCCAGTACTTC.

The V call is TRBV11-3, the J call TRBJ2-1, with D uncertain. This CDR3 spans 16 amino acids. Trimming shortened V by 4 bases and J by 0 bases, and 13 bases separated the two germline ends. The germline V gene has CDR1 SGHNT and CDR2 YENEEA. CDR3 DNA sequence: TGTGCCAGCAGCTCCGTAGGGCCAGTCTCCTACAATGAGCAGTTCTTC. Amino acid sequence: CASSSVGPVSYNEQFF.

This chain connects TRBV27 to TRBJ1-2; D remains ambiguous. Germline values: CDR1 MNHEY, CDR2 SMNVEV (reference sequence). V shed 5 bases and J shed 7 bases, with 17 bases lying between them. The CDR3 totals 14 residues. The CDR3 nucleotides are TGTGCCAGCAGTGAAGGGCCTAAGTTGGGTGGCTACACCTTC. This codes for CASSEGPKLGGYTF.

The V call is TRBV6-5, the J call TRBJ2-7; tentatively, D is TRBD1 (6 bases). The length of the CDR3 is 14 residues. Germline V gene data show CDR1 as MNHEY and CDR2 as SVGAGI. V was shortened by 8 bases and J by 6 bases, with 20 bases between the two germline ends. The CDR3 loop reads CASSWFRGIGEQYF. The CDR3 DNA is TGTGCCAGCTCTTGGTTCAGGGGAATTGGCGAGCAGTACTTC.

The rearrangement joins TRBV4-2 to TRBJ2-3; 11 bases line up with TRBD2. Germline V lookup: CDR1 LGHNA, CDR2 YNFKEQ. The CDR3 sequence is 17 residues long. The V segment lost 5 bases and the J segment 6 bases; nucleotides outside the gene matches: 13. CDR3 loop: CASSRGLAVSSADTQYF. In DNA form, the CDR3 reads TGTGCCAGCAGCAGGGGACTAGCGGTTTCATCGGCGGATACGCAGTATTTT.

As to this clone: The same CDR3 can be traced to other DNA sequences in this sample. This chain connects TRBV4-1 to TRBJ2-5; 12 positions match TRBD1. Trimming took 0 bases from V and 4 from J; bases not matched to a gene: 6. The CDR3 covers 17 residues. Germline values: CDR1 MGHRA, CDR2 YSYEKL. The CDR3 reads CASSQDPGQGAGETQYF. The CDR3 coding sequence is TGCGCCAGCAGCCAAGACCCGGGACAGGGGGCCGGAGAGACCCAGTACTTC.

V is TRBV15 and J is TRBJ2-1; TRBD1 aligns across 8 bases. This CDR3 region has 15 residues. The V gene's germline CDR1 is LNHNV and CDR2 YYDKDF (reference sequence). The trim removed 5 bases at V and 6 bases at J, leaving 9 bases unmatched. The DNA for the CDR3 is TGTGCCACCAGCCTCGACAGGGGTTTAGTCAATGAGCAGTTCTTC. It yields the protein CATSLDRGLVNEQFF. The full variable domain, its missing parts supplied by reference TRBV15 and TRBJ2-1, is DAMVIQNPRYQVTQFGKPVTLSCSQTLNHNVMYWYQQKSSQAPKLLFHYYDKDFNNEADTPDNFQSRRPNTSFCFLDIRSPGLGDTAMYLCATSLDRGLVNEQFFGPGTRLTVL.

This chain links TRBV28 with TRBJ1-5; D ambiguous. This CDR3 spans 15 amino acids. Germline V gene lookup returns CDR1 MDHEN and CDR2 SYDVKM. V lost 1 base and J lost 2, with 9 bases in between. Here the CDR3 DNA reads TGTGCCAGCAGTTTATTGGGCCGTCGCAATCAGCCCCAGCATTTT. Its protein is CASSLLGRRNQPQHF.

The chain recombines TRBV5-1 with TRBJ2-3; 9 bases line up with TRBD2. The CDR3 sequence is 16 residues long. Germline V lookup: CDR1 SGHRS, CDR2 YFSETQ. J lost 4 bases, V lost 0 bases, and 6 bases had no gene match. The CDR3 sequence: CASSLGASGESDTQYF. In DNA form, the CDR3 reads TGCGCCAGCAGCTTGGGGGCTAGCGGGGAGTCAGATACGCAGTATTTT.